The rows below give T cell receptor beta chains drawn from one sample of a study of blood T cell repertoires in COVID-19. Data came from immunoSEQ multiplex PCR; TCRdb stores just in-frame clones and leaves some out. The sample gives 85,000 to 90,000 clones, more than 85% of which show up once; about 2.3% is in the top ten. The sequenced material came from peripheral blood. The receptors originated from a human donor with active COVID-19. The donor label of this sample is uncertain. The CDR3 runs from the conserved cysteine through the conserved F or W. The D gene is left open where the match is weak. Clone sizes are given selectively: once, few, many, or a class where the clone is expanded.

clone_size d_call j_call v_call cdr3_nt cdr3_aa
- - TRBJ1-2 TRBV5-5 TGTGCCAGCAGCTTGTTAGAGGGATCAAAGGGCTACACCTTC CASSLLEGSKGYTF
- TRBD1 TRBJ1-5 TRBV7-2 TGTGCCAGCAGCTTAGTAGGGGGCGGGTATAGCAATCAGCCCCAGCATTTT CASSLVGGGYSNQPQHF
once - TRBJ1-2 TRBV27 TGTGCCAGCAGTTTATATGCGGGAGGGAGAGGCTACACCTTC CASSLYAGGRGYTF
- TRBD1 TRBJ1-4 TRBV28 TGTGCCAGCAGCCCCTCGGGACAGGGGGCTGATGAAAAACTGTTTTTT CASSPSGQGADEKLFF
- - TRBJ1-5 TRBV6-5 TGTGCCAGCAGTCCGACAGGCAATCAGCCCCAGCATTTT CASSPTGNQPQHF
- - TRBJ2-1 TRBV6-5 TGTGCCAGCAGCCGTAGCGTCCCAGATGAGCAGTTCTTC CASSRSVPDEQFF
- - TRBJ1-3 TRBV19 TGTGCCAGTGATACTCCTGGAAACACCATATATTTT CASDTPGNTIYF
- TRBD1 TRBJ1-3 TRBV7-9 TGTGCCAGCAGCCCGCGAACAGGGGGCTCTGGAAACACCATATATTTT CASSPRTGGSGNTIYF
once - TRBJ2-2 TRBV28 TGTGCCAGTCCAAAAACAGGGATTCACACCGGGGAGCTGTTTTTT CASPKTGIHTGELFF
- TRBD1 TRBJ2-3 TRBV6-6 TGTGCCAGCAGTTACCGGACAGGGAAGGATACGCAGTATTTT CASSYRTGKDTQYF
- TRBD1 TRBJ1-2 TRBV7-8 TGTGCCAGCAGCCCACGACAGGGCCCCTACTATGGCTACACCTTC CASSPRQGPYYGYTF
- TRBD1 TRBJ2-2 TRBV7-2 TGTGCCAGCAGGACCTCCTCAGGGGGCGGCACCGGGGAGCTGTTTTTT CASRTSSGGGTGELFF
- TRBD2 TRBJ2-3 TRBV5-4 TGTGCCAGCAGCCCCGGACTAGCGGGGGGTAGCACAGATACGCAGTATTTT CASSPGLAGGSTDTQYF
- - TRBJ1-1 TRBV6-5 TGTGCCAGCAGTTTAAGGGAGACAGGTGAAGCTTTCTTT CASSLRETGEAFF
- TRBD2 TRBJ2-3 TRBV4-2 TGTGCCAGCAGCCAAGAGGCCTCTCTAGCGGGGGGGCCCGATACGCAGTATTTT CASSQEASLAGGPDTQYF
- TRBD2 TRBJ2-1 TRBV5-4 TGTGCCAGCAGGGGGGGGACTAGACTCAATGAGCAGTTCTTC CASRGGTRLNEQFF
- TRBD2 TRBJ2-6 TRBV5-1 TGCGCCAGCAGCTCTGGGGAGGGGCTCTCATCCTCTGGGGCCAACGTCCTGACTTTC CASSSGEGLSSSGANVLTF
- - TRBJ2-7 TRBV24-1 TGTGCCACCAGTGGTCCCAGGGCTTACGAGCAGTACTTC CATSGPRAYEQYF
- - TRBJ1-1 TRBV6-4 TGTGCCAGCCGGCGGGGCGCTGAAGCTTTCTTT CASRRGAEAFF
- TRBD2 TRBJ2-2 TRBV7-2 TGTGCCAGCAGCTCCCCCACTAGCGGGAACACCGGGGAGCTGTTTTTT CASSSPTSGNTGELFF
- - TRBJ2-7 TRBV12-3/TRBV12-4 TGTGCCAGCAGCCCGGACAGCTCCTACGAGCAGTACTTC CASSPDSSYEQYF
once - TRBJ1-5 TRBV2 TGTGCCAGCAGTGACGGGGGTCAGCCCCAGCATTTT CASSDGGQPQHF
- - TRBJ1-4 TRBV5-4 TGTGCCAGCAGCAAGGACACAAATGAAAAACTGTTTTTT CASSKDTNEKLFF
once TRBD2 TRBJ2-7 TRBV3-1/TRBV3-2 TGTGCCAGCAGCCCCGTTATCGGGCGGGGGTACGAGCAGTACTTC CASSPVIGRGYEQYF
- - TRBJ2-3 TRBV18 TGTGCCAGCTCACCCGCCCGGGGACTTACCACAGATACGCAGTATTTT CASSPARGLTTDTQYF
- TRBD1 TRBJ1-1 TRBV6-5 TGTGCCAGCAGTTCCCCGGGACAGGCATACACTGAAGCTTTCTTT CASSSPGQAYTEAFF
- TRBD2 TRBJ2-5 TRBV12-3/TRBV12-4 TGTGCCAGCAGTTCGGCGGGGGGGGAGACCCAGTACTTC CASSSAGGETQYF
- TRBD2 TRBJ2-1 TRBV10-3 TGTGCCATCAGTGAGTCTCTAGCGGGGGTAGAGCAGTTCTTC CAISESLAGVEQFF
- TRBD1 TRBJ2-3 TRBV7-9 TGTGCCAGCAGCCTTCTACAGGGGGGTACAGATACGCAGTATTTT CASSLLQGGTDTQYF
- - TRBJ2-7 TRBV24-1 TGTGCCACCAGTGGGGCAGGGCAAAACTACGAGCAGTACTTC CATSGAGQNYEQYF
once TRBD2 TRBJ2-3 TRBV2 TGTGCCAGAACACTAGCGGGGGGGCGCACAGATACGCAGTATTTT CARTLAGGRTDTQYF
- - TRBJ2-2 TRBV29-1 TGCAGCGTCCCCTCACGGAGCACCGGGGAGCTGTTTTTT CSVPSRSTGELFF
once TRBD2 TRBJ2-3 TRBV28 TGTGCCAGCAGTCTCCCACTAGCGGGGTTCGAAGATACGCAGTATTTT CASSLPLAGFEDTQYF
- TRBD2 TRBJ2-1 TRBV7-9 TGTGCCAGCATCTTCGACTCCGGGGGGACCTACAATGAGCAGTTCTTC CASIFDSGGTYNEQFF
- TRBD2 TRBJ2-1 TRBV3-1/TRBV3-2 TGTGCCAGCAGCCAAAGTGCTAGCGGGGGATACAATGAGCAGTTCTTC CASSQSASGGYNEQFF
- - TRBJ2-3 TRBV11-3 TGTGCCAGCAGCCCCGATGCCCTCACGGGGACGCAGTATTTT CASSPDALTGTQYF
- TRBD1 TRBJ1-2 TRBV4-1 TGCGCCAGCAGCCAAGAGGCGACAGGGGTTAATGGCTACACCTTC CASSQEATGVNGYTF
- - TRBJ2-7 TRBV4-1 TGCGCCAGCAGCCAGGTTACAGGGAGCTCCTACGAGCAGTACTTC CASSQVTGSSYEQYF
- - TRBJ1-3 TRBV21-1 TGTGCCAGCAGCAAACCTGGGCAGGGTTTAGGAAACACCATATATTTT CASSKPGQGLGNTIYF
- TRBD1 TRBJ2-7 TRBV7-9 TGTGCCAGCAGCTTGGGGACAGGGACCCACGAGCAGTACTTC CASSLGTGTHEQYF
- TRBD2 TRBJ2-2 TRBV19 TGTGCCAGTAGTATTACTCTCCGGCTAGCGGGGGCCTTAAACACCGGGGAGCTGTTTTTT CASSITLRLAGALNTGELFF
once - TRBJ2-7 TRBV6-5 TGTGCCAGCAGTTACAACAGGGACGGCGTGGGCGAGCAGTACTTC CASSYNRDGVGEQYF
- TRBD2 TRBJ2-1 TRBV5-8 TGTGCCAGCAGTTCCCTAGGACTAGCGGGGGGTCCAACTTACAATGAGCAGTTCTTC CASSSLGLAGGPTYNEQFF
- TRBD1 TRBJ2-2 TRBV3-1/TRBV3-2 TGTGCCAGCGGGGACAGGGGGTTCGGGGAGCTGTTTTTT CASGDRGFGELFF
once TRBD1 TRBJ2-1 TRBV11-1 TGTGCCAGCAGCCCAGGACAGGGGTTAAACAATGAGCAGTTCTTC CASSPGQGLNNEQFF
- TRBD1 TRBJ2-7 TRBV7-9 TGTGCCAGCAGCCGAACCAGCGACAGGGGGACCCACGAGCAGTACTTC CASSRTSDRGTHEQYF
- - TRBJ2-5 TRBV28 TGTGCCAGCAGTCGAGGACAAGGAGAGACCCAGTACTTC CASSRGQGETQYF
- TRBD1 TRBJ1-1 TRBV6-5 TGTGCCAGCAATGGACAGGGGGAGCTCACTGAAGCTTTCTTT CASNGQGELTEAFF
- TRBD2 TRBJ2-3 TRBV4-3 TGCGCCAGCAGCCAATACCGGGGGGGCCTAGATACGCAGTATTTT CASSQYRGGLDTQYF
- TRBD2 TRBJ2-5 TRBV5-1 TGCGCCAGCAGCGCCGGGGGAGGGGATGAGACCCAGTACTTC CASSAGGGDETQYF
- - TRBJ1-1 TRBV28 TGTGCCAGCAGTTGGCTCGCGGTCCTACGGGACACTGAAGCTTTCTTT CASSWLAVLRDTEAFF
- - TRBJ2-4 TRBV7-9 TGTGCCAGCAGCTTAGAACTACAGGTGGGGGCCAAAAACATTCAGTACTTC CASSLELQVGAKNIQYF
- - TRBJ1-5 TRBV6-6 TGTGCCAGCGATTGGGGTGGGGGGACCAATCAGCCCCAGCATTTT CASDWGGGTNQPQHF
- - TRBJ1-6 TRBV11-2 TGTGCCAGCAGCCGCTCAGGGAATAATTCACCCCTCCACTTT CASSRSGNNSPLHF
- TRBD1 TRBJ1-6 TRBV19 TGTGCCAGTAGTATACTACAGGGGGCTTCACCCCTCCACTTT CASSILQGASPLHF
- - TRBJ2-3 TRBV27 TGTGCCAGCAGTTTGGGAGGGGGTACGCAGTATTTT CASSLGGGTQYF
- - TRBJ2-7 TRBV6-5 TGTGCCAGCACTCCCCTCTATGGGGGGGCATACGAGCAGTACTTC CASTPLYGGAYEQYF
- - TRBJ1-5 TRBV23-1 TGCGCCAGCAGTCAAAGTACAGGGATCAATCAGCCCCAGCATTTT CASSQSTGINQPQHF
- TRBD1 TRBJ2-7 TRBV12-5 TGTGCTAGTGGTTTGGTCGACAGGGGAAGAGGCTACGAGCAGTACTTC CASGLVDRGRGYEQYF
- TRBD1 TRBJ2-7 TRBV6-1 TGTGCCAGCAGTGAATTGGGACAGATGTACGAGCAGTACTTC CASSELGQMYEQYF